These T cell receptor beta chains were read from a single sample in a study of blood T cell repertoires in COVID-19. Produced via immunoSEQ multiplex PCR; TCRdb's table is partial and in-frame only. The table includes 130,000 or so clones, 75% to 90% detected once. Sequenced material: peripheral blood. The receptor set was obtained from a man aged 45-65 years with active or convalescent COVID-19. Both conserved end residues are part of each CDR3. Fields, in order: J gene, V gene, D gene, clone size, CDR3 DNA, CDR3 protein. A D gene is named only where the DNA matches it firmly. Clone size is given for some rows only: seen once, a few or many times, or a class if the clone is expanded.

>TRBJ2-3|TRBV21-1|-|-
TGTGCCAGCAGCAAAGGGGGCTTTCAGTATTTT
CASSKGGFQYF
>TRBJ2-7|TRBV5-1|-|-
TGCGCCAGCAGCTCTAGTAGGTATCTCTACGAGCAGTACTTC
CASSSSRYLYEQYF
>TRBJ2-7|TRBV4-1|TRBD1|few
TGCGCCAGCAGCCGGGCCACAGGGGGCGAGCAGTACTTC
CASSRATGGEQYF
>TRBJ2-7|TRBV7-2|-|-
TGTGCCAGCAGCACCCCGGGGGACTACGAGCAGTACTTC
CASSTPGDYEQYF
>TRBJ1-4|TRBV15|-|once
TGTGCCACCAGCAGCAACGAGGAAAAACTGTTTTTT
CATSSNEEKLFF
>TRBJ2-1|TRBV18|-|-
TGTGCCAGCTCACCACCGGGAGTTAATGTGCAGTTCTTC
CASSPPGVNVQFF
>TRBJ2-1|TRBV28|-|-
TGTGCCAGCAGTCTCCCGATTGGCGGGAATAAGAATGAGCAGTTCTTC
CASSLPIGGNKNEQFF
>TRBJ1-1|TRBV10-1|-|-
TGCGCCAGCAGTGAGTCTAGCCAGACGTCGGAAGCTTTCTTT
CASSESSQTSEAFF
>TRBJ1-1|TRBV5-4|TRBD1|-
TGTGCCAGCAGCGGCGGACAGGGATACATGAACACTGAAGCTTTCTTT
CASSGGQGYMNTEAFF
>TRBJ1-1|TRBV30|-|-
TGTGCCTGGAGTGCAGGCCGGATGAACACTGAAGCTTTCTTT
CAWSAGRMNTEAFF
>TRBJ2-7|TRBV11-2|TRBD1|-
TGTGCCAGCAGCCGGTACAGGGGACGCTACGAGCAGTACTTC
CASSRYRGRYEQYF
>TRBJ2-5|TRBV7-2|-|-
TGTGCCAGCAGTATTCAGGTTAGAGAGACCCAGTACTTC
CASSIQVRETQYF
>TRBJ1-4|TRBV5-5|TRBD1|-
TGTGCCAGCAGTCGGGACAGGGGAGCAGAAAAACTGTTTTTT
CASSRDRGAEKLFF
>TRBJ2-3|TRBV4-2|-|-
TGTGCCAGCAGCCAAGATATCGGCGCGGCTAGCTCATATACGCAGTATTTT
CASSQDIGAASSYTQYF
>TRBJ2-7|TRBV27|-|once
TGTGCCAGCAGTCCCCCCGACAGACCCTACGAGCAGTACTTC
CASSPPDRPYEQYF
>TRBJ2-1|TRBV30|TRBD2|once
TGTGCCTGGAGTCAATCTCGGACTAGCGGGAGGGCGTATGAGCAGTTCTTC
CAWSQSRTSGRAYEQFF
>TRBJ2-3|TRBV28|-|-
TGTGCCAGCAGTTTATCAGAAGCAGATACGCAGTATTTT
CASSLSEADTQYF
>TRBJ1-2|TRBV29-1|-|-
TGCAGCGTTGAATTGGGGGCGAACTATGGCTACACCTTC
CSVELGANYGYTF
>TRBJ2-3|TRBV9|TRBD2|-
TGTGCCAGCAGCGGAGTAGCGGGGGGATACACAGATACGCAGTATTTT
CASSGVAGGYTDTQYF
>TRBJ1-6|TRBV29-1|TRBD1|-
TGCAGCGTTAGGCAGGGGGCACCAAATTCACCCCTCCACTTT
CSVRQGAPNSPLHF
>TRBJ2-1|TRBV18|TRBD2|few
TGTGCCAGCTCATGGTCCGGGACAGGGACTAGCGGGAGCCCCAATGAGCAGTTCTTC
CASSWSGTGTSGSPNEQFF
>TRBJ2-7|TRBV18|-|few
TGTGCCAGCTCACCCGGGACACTCTACGAGCAGTACTTC
CASSPGTLYEQYF
>TRBJ2-7|TRBV4-2|TRBD1|-
TGTGCCAGCAGCCAAGAAGGGGGACAGCTCTCCTACGAGCAGTACTTC
CASSQEGGQLSYEQYF
>TRBJ2-2|TRBV19|TRBD1|once
TGTGCCAGTCTGCAGGGGGCGCGCGGCACCGGGGAGCTGTTTTTT
CASLQGARGTGELFF
>TRBJ2-1|TRBV27|-|once
TGTGCCAGCAGTTGGGGACTGCAGGCGGGTGAGCAGTTCTTC
CASSWGLQAGEQFF
>TRBJ1-1|TRBV30|TRBD1|-
TGTGCCTGGAGTCCCGACAGGGGGCTGGAGGCTTTCTTT
CAWSPDRGLEAFF
>TRBJ1-4|TRBV19|TRBD1|-
TGTGCCAGTAGTAGGAGACAGGGGGCCAATAATGAAAAACTGTTTTTT
CASSRRQGANNEKLFF
>TRBJ2-3|TRBV5-1|-|-
TGCGCCAGCAGCTTGGGGGTAGCGGCAAGCACAGATACGCAGTATTTT
CASSLGVAASTDTQYF
>TRBJ1-4|TRBV28|TRBD1|once
TGTGCCAGCAGTTCGGGACAGGGGAGGACTAATGAAAAACTGTTTTTT
CASSSGQGRTNEKLFF
>TRBJ2-5|TRBV10-3|TRBD2|once
TGTGCCATCAGTGACTCGGGACTAGCGGGGCAAGAGACCCAGTACTTC
CAISDSGLAGQETQYF
>TRBJ2-7|TRBV29-1|-|-
TGCAGCGCCAGGACTACCCTCTACGAGCAGTACTTC
CSARTTLYEQYF
>TRBJ2-7|TRBV19|-|-
TGTGCCAGTAGTATCACGGCTCGGGACTTCTCCTACGAGCAGTACTTC
CASSITARDFSYEQYF
>TRBJ2-7|TRBV18|-|-
TGTGCCAGCTCACCCAGGACAGATCTCTCCTACGAGCAGTACTTC
CASSPRTDLSYEQYF
>TRBJ2-1|TRBV5-1|TRBD1|-
TGCGCCAGCAGCATCGCAGCCGGGACAGGGGGCTACAATGAGCAGTTCTTC
CASSIAAGTGGYNEQFF
>TRBJ2-5|TRBV5-4|TRBD2|-
TGTGCCAGCAGCTCTCCCGGACTAGCGGGGGGCAGGGAGACCCAGTACTTC
CASSSPGLAGGRETQYF
>TRBJ2-2|TRBV18|-|once
TGTGCCAGCTCACCCATCACGACAGGCACCGGGGAGCTGTTTTTT
CASSPITTGTGELFF
>TRBJ1-3|TRBV18|TRBD1|-
TGTGCCAGCTCACCTACGGGACAGACGAGCTCTGGAAACACCATATATTTT
CASSPTGQTSSGNTIYF
>TRBJ2-1|TRBV4-1|TRBD2|-
TGCGCCAGCAGCCGCCGACTAGCGGGGGGGGACTACAATGAGCAGTTCTTC
CASSRRLAGGDYNEQFF
>TRBJ1-5|TRBV12-5|-|-
TGTGCTAGTTATAGGGGTTGGAGCAATCAGCCCCAGCATTTT
CASYRGWSNQPQHF
>TRBJ2-1|TRBV19|-|-
TGTGCCAGTAGTAGTGGGGGACACGATGTTGGGCAGTTCTTC
CASSSGGHDVGQFF
>TRBJ1-2|TRBV19|-|-
TGTGCCAGTAGTAGCCAAGCAGGGAACTATGGCTACACCTTC
CASSSQAGNYGYTF
>TRBJ1-1|TRBV30|-|-
TGTGCCTGGGCTACCCCTCGGGGGATGAACACTGAAGCTTTCTTT
CAWATPRGMNTEAFF